This passage covers 15 T cell receptor beta chains from one sample sequenced in a study of technical replicates of blood from a handful of donors. This table comes from immunoSEQ multiplex PCR, and its TCRdb copy is limited to in-frame clones, with some not included. Among 70,000 to 85,000 clones, 92% were seen once, and the ten largest hold around 0.42%. The sample was T cells isolated from PBMCs. These receptors all come from a human donor in good health.

V and J are TRBV13 and TRBJ2-7; the match to TRBD2 covers 7 bases. CDR3 length: 14 residues. Looked up from germline, CDR1 is PRHDT and CDR2 is FYEKMQ (reference sequence). Germline trimming cut 0 bases from V and 3 bases from J; bases unmatched to any gene: 2. This CDR3 reads CASSLGRGVYEQYF. The DNA for the CDR3 is TGTGCCAGCAGCTTAGGTCGGGGGGTCTACGAGCAGTACTTC.

V is TRBV4-2 and J is TRBJ1-5; 7 nucleotides line up with TRBD1. Germline CDR1 reads LGHNA; CDR2 reads YNFKEQ. This CDR3 spans 16 amino acids. V was pared by 5 bases and J by 0 bases, with 7 bases of the junction left unmatched. The CDR3 reads CASSGKQGLSNQPQHF. The CDR3, as DNA: TGTGCCAGCAGCGGAAAACAGGGGCTTAGCAATCAGCCCCAGCATTTT.

V is TRBV30 and J is TRBJ2-7; 8 bases agree with TRBD2. Germline V gene data show CDR1 as GTSNPN and CDR2 as SVGIG (reference sequence). V was pared by 2 bases and J by 5 bases, with 11 bases of the junction left unmatched. The CDR3 is 15 amino acids. CDR3 coding DNA: TGTGCCTGGAGTAAGGAGCGGGAGTTAAATAACGAGCAGTACTTC. This encodes CAWSKERELNNEQYF.

This clone was detected only once. V is TRBV7-9 and J is TRBJ1-2; 7 positions agree with TRBD1. This CDR3 has 16 amino acids. V dropped 4 bases and J dropped 0; count of bases not matched to a gene: 8. Germline CDR1 and CDR2: SEHNR and FQNEAQ (reference sequence). CDR3 residues: CASSSQGQVPNYGYTF. CDR3 nucleotide sequence: TGTGCCAGCAGCTCCCAAGGACAGGTTCCTAACTATGGCTACACCTTC.

This chain links TRBV6-5 with TRBJ1-5; D may be TRBD1 (5 bases). There are 15 residues in the CDR3. From germline, CDR1 is MNHEY and CDR2 SVGAGI. The V gene lost 2 bases and the J gene lost 7 bases, with 15 bases spanning the gap. The CDR3, as DNA: TGTGCCAGCAGTTACCGGCAGGGTGGCCGGCAGCCCCAGCATTTT. Protein sequence: CASSYRQGGRQPQHF.

V gene TRBV18 combines with J gene TRBJ2-1; no definite D call. Germline CDR1 and CDR2: KGHSH and LQKENI. The length of the CDR3 is 15 residues. Deletions cut 0 bases from V and 2 bases from J, with 8 bases between. CDR3 in DNA: TGTGCCAGCTCACCACCGGTGGTAGCCTACAATGAGCAGTTCTTC. Translated: CASSPPVVAYNEQFF.

The rearrangement joins TRBV2 to TRBJ2-1; 14 bases are a match to TRBD2. This CDR3 has 17 amino acids. CDR1 is SNHLY, CDR2 FYNNEI, per germline. With 5 bases clipped from V and 7 bases from J, the junction kept 10 bases outside the gene matches. CDR3 amino acids: CASSLLGLAGGGNEQFF. CDR3 DNA sequence: TGTGCCAGCAGTCTACTCGGACTAGCGGGAGGAGGGAATGAGCAGTTCTTC.

V gene TRBV2 combines with J gene TRBJ2-4; D perhaps matches TRBD2 (6 bases). This CDR3 contains 15 residues. V gave up 5 bases and J gave up 8 bases, with 19 bases separating them. CDR1 is SNHLY, CDR2 FYNNEI, per germline. The CDR3 here is CASSFDLAWGDIQYF. CDR3 bases: TGTGCCAGCAGTTTTGATCTAGCGTGGGGGGACATTCAGTACTTC.

J is TRBJ1-5 and V is TRBV7-9, with 8 bases that match TRBD1. Germline V CDR1 and CDR2: SEHNR, FQNEAQ (reference sequence). This CDR3 region has 13 residues. V dropped 8 bases and J dropped 7; count of bases not matched to a gene: 7. CDR3: CASGLQGAQPQHF. DNA for the CDR3: TGTGCCAGCGGCCTCCAGGGGGCCCAGCCCCAGCATTTT.

This chain connects TRBV18 to TRBJ1-2; D may be TRBD1 (6 bases). The CDR3 extends over 16 amino acids. Trimming shortened V by 4 bases and J by 6 bases, and 21 bases separated the two germline ends. CDR1 is KGHSH and CDR2 is LQKENI in the germline V gene. The CDR3 region is CASSLNPLMDSHGYTF. The CDR3 bases are TGTGCCAGCTCACTAAACCCCCTAATGGACAGTCATGGCTACACCTTC.

This clone occurred once. The chain joins TRBV27 to TRBJ2-7, with TRBD2 identical over 9 bases. Per germline, CDR1 MNHEY and CDR2 SMNVEV (reference sequence). V lost 5 bases, J lost 2 bases, and 4 bases stayed unmatched. The CDR3 length is 14 residues. CDR3 nucleotide sequence: TGTGCCAGCAGTGTAAAGCGGGAGGCCTACGAGCAGTACTTC. Translation gives CASSVKREAYEQYF.

The chain is built from TRBV7-2 and TRBJ2-1; a weak D match, TRBD2 (5 bases). Germline V gives CDR1 SGHTA, CDR2 FQGNSA. This CDR3 is 16 amino acids long. V was trimmed by 8 bases and J by 3 bases, leaving 20 bases between them. The CDR3 coding sequence is TGTGCCAGCTTGGTGAATTGGCGGGTGAGCTACAATGAGCAGTTCTTC. Amino acids: CASLVNWRVSYNEQFF.

V gene TRBV7-3 combines with J gene TRBJ2-3; TRBD2 is a possible D gene (5 bases). This CDR3 contains 15 residues. Trimming took 0 bases from V and 4 from J, leaving 11 bases between them. CDR1 is SGHTA and CDR2 is FQGTGA in the germline V gene. Here the CDR3 DNA reads TGTGCCAGCAGCTTAACGGGTGGGAGTGCAGATACGCAGTATTTT. It translates to CASSLTGGSADTQYF.

The chain is built from TRBV28 and TRBJ2-7; D call uncertain. Trimming removed 5 bases from V and 2 bases from J, with 10 bases in between. This CDR3 has 13 amino acids. CDR1 is MDHEN and CDR2 is SYDVKM in the germline V gene. The CDR3 here is CASSLHTTYEQYF. As DNA, the CDR3 is TGTGCCAGCAGTCTTCACACCACCTACGAGCAGTACTTC. The full variable domain, in which reference TRBV28 and TRBJ2-7 provide the parts outside the CDR3, is DVKVTQSSRYLVKRTGEKVFLECVQDMDHENMFWYRQDPGLGLRLIYFSYDVKMKEKGDIPEGYSVSREKKERFSLILESASTNQTSMYLCASSLHTTYEQYFGPGTRLTVT.

The chain links TRBV4-3 to TRBJ1-5; D is unclear. The CDR3 has 15 residues. V was clipped by 0 bases and J by 6 bases, with 12 bases between them. The V gene's germline CDR1 is LGHNA and CDR2 YSLEER. In DNA form, the CDR3 reads TGCGCCAGCAGCCAAGATTTGGACGGGGTTCAGCCCCAGCATTTT. Protein product: CASSQDLDGVQPQHF.